The clone carrying this TCR beta chain was seen just once. As yet, its antigen is unknown. At one of its ends the junction is not consistent with the germline gene, which may arise from a read error. The draw of peripheral blood yielded approximately 10 milliliters from each donor. The data derive from a study of blood T cells in healthy people across ages. Findings of the study overall: For the donors, CMV status was unknown and possibly confounded expanded clonotype changes.

Using a J-beta primer mix together with a sample-barcoded 5' primer, a second PCR was run for 7 to 11 cycles. Carrying 12 random nucleotides, a template-switch adaptor labeled each individual cDNA molecule. Per sample, CDR3-containing paired-end reads numbered at least 2.5 million. TCRdb re-called the 5' RACE reads with MiXCR, one entry per CDR3 protein. Found here are approximately 2,000,000 distinct CDR3 sequences, approximately 39% of them singletons; the top ten hold under 25%. Germline V gives CDR1 SGHRS, CDR2 YFSETQ. The CDR3 is 16 amino acids. V usage is TRBV5-1 and J usage is TRBJ2-5; 7 nucleotides agree with TRBD2. The sequence derives from a human donor in good health. The sequenced sample was blood. CDR3 in DNA: TGCGCCAGCAGCTTGGGGACTAGGCCTAACCAAGAGACCCGGTACTTC. This encodes CASSLGTRPNQETRYF.